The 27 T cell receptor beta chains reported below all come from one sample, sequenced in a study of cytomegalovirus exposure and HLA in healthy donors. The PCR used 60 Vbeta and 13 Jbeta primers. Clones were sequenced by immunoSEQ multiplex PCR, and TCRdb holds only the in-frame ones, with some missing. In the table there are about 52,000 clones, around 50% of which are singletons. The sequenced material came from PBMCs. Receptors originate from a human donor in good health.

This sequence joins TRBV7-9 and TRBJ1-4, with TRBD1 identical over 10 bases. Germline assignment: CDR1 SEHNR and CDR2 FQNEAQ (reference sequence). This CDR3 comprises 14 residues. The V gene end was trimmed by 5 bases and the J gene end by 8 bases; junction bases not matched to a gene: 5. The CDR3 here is CASSHGTGAEKLFF. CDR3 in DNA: TGTGCCAGCAGCCACGGGACAGGGGCGGAAAAACTGTTTTTT.

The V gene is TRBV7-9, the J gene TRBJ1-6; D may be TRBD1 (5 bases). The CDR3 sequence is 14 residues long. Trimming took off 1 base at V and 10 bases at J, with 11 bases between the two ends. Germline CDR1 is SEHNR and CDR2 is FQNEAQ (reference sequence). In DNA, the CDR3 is TGTGCCAGCAGCTTAGGCCAGGGTGGATCACCCCTCCACTTT. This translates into CASSLGQGGSPLHF.

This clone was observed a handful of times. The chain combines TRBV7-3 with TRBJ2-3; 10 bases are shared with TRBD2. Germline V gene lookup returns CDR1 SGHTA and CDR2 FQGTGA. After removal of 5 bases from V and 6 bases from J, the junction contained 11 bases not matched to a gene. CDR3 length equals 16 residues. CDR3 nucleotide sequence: TGTGCCAGCAGCCCCAGCGGGGGACTAGCGTTGGATACGCAGTATTTT. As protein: CASSPSGGLALDTQYF.

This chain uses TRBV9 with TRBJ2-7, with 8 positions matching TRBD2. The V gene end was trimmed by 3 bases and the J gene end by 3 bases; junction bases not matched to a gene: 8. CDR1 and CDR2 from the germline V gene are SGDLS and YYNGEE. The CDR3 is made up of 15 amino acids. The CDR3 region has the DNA TGTGCCAGCAGCGAGAGAGCGGGGGCTAACTACGAGCAGTACTTC. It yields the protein CASSERAGANYEQYF.

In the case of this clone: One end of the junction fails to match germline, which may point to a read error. The CDR3 sequence: CASSLAPQGPYEQYF. The CDR3 DNA sequence: TGTGCTAGCAGCCTCGCACCGCAGGGGCCCTACGAGCAGTACTTC. This chain links TRBV7-7 with TRBJ2-7, with a weak D call TRBD1 (6 bases). The CDR3 extends over 15 amino acids. CDR1 and CDR2 from the germline V gene are SSHAT and FNYEAQ (reference sequence).

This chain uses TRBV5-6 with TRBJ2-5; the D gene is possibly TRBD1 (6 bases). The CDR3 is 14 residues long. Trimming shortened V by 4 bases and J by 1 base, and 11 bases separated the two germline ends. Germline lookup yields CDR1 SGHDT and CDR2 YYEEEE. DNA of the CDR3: TGTGCCAGCAGCCCGGGACAAACCCAAGAGACCCAGTACTTC. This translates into CASSPGQTQETQYF.

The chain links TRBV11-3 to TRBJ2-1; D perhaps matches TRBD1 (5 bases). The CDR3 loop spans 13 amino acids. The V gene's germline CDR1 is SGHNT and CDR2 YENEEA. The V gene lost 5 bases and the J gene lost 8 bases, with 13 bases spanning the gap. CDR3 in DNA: TGTGCCAGCAGCCCTCCTCAGGGCGATGAGCAGTTCTTC. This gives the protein CASSPPQGDEQFF.

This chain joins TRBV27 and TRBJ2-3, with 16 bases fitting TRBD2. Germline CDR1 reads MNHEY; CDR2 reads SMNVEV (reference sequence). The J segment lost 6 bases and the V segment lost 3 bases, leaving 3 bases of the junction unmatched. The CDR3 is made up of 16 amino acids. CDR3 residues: CASSLGLAGGWDTQYF. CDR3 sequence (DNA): TGTGCCAGCAGTTTGGGACTAGCGGGGGGGTGGGATACGCAGTATTTT.

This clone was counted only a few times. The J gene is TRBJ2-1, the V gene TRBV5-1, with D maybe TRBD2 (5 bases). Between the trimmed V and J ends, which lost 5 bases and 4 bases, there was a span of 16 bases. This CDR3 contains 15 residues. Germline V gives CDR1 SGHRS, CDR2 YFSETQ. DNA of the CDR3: TGCGCCAGCAGGGAGCCCGGGATTCCGTACAATGAGCAGTTCTTC. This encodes CASREPGIPYNEQFF.

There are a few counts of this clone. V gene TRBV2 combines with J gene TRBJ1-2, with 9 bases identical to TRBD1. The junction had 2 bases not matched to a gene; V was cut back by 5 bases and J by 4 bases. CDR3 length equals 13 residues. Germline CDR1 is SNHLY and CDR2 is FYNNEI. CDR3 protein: CASSSTGGYGYTF. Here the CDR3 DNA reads TGTGCCAGCAGTTCGACAGGGGGCTATGGCTACACCTTC.

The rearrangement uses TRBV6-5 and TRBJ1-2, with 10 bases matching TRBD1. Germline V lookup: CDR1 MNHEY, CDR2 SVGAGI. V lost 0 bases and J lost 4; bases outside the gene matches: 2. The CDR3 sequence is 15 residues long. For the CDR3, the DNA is TGTGCCAGCAGTTACTCGGACAGGGGGAGCTATGGCTACACCTTC. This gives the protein CASSYSDRGSYGYTF.

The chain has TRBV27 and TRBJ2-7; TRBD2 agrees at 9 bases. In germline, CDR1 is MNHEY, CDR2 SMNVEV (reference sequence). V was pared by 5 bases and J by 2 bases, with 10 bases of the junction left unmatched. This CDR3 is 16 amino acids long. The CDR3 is CASSAHGRGGPYEQYF. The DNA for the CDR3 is TGTGCCAGCAGTGCCCACGGGCGGGGGGGCCCCTACGAGCAGTACTTC.

CDR3 loop: CASSFNPGTSNSEQYF. In DNA, the CDR3 is TGCGCCAGCAGCTTTAATCCCGGGACTAGCAACTCCGAGCAGTACTTC. The V and J genes are TRBV5-1 and TRBJ2-7; 9 bases are a match to TRBD2. Germline CDR1 reads SGHRS; CDR2 reads YFSETQ. CDR3 length: 16 residues. Trimming at V came to 2 bases and at J to 6 bases, leaving 12 bases not matched to a gene.

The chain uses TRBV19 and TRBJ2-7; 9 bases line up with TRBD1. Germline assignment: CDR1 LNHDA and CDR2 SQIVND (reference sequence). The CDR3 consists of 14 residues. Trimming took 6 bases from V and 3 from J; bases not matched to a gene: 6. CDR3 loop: CASSTGTGLYEQYF. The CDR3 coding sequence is TGTGCCAGTAGCACCGGGACAGGGCTCTACGAGCAGTACTTC.

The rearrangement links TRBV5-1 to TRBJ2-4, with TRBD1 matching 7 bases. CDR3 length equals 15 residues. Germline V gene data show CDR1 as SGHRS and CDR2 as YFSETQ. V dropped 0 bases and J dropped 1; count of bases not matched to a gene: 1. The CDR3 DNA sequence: TGCGCCAGCAGCTTGGCGACAGGGGCCAAAAACATTCAGTACTTC. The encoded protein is CASSLATGAKNIQYF.

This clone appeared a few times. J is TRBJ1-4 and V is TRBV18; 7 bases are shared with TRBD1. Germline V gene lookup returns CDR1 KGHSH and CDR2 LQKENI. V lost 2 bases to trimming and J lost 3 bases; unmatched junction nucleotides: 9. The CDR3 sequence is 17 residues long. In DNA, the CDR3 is TGTGCCAGCTCACCAAGGGGACAGACAGACTCTAATGAAAAACTGTTTTTT. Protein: CASSPRGQTDSNEKLFF.

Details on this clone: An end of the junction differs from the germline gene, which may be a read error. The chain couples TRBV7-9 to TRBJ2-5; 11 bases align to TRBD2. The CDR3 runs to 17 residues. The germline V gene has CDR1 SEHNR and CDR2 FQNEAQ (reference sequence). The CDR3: CASSLGTSGGRQETQYF. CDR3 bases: TGTGCCAGCAGTTTAGGCACTAGCGGGGGAAGACAAGAGACCCAGTACTTC.

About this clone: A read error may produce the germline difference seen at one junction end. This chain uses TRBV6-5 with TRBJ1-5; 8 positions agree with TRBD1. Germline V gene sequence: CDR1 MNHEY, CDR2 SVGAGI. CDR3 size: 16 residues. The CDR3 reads CASSSDRAHSNQPRHF. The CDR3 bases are TGTGCCAGCAGTTCGGACAGGGCCCATAGCAATCAGCCCCGGCATTTT.

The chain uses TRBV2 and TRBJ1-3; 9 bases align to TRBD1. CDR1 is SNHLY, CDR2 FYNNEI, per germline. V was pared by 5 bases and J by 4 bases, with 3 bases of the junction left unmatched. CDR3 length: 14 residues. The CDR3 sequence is CASSPDRGGNTIYF. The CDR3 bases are TGTGCCAGCAGTCCGGACAGGGGCGGAAACACCATATATTTT.

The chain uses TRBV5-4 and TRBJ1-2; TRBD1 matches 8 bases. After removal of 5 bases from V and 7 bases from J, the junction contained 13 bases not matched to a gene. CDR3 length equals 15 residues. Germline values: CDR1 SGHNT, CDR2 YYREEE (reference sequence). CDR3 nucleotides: TGTGCCAGCAGTACAGCAGGGGGCCCCACGAGTGGCTACACCTTC. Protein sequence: CASSTAGGPTSGYTF.

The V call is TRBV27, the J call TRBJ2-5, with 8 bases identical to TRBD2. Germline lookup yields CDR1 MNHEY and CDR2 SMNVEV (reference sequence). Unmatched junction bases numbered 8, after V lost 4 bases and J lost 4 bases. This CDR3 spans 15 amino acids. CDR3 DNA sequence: TGTGCCAGCAGTTGGGCGGGGGGAGTCCTAGAGACCCAGTACTTC. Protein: CASSWAGGVLETQYF.

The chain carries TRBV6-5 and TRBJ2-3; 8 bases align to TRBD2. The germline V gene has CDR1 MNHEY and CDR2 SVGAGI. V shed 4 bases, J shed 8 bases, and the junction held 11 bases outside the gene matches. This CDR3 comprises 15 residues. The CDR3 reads CASSSAGTSWGTQYF. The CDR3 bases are TGTGCCAGCAGTTCAGCCGGGACTAGTTGGGGTACGCAGTATTTT.

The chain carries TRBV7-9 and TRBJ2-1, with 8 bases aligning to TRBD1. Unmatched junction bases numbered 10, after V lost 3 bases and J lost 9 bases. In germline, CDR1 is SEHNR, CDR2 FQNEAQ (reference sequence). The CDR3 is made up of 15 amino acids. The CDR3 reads CASSFQGAGPSEQFF. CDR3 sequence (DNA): TGTGCCAGCAGCTTTCAGGGGGCAGGGCCGAGTGAGCAGTTCTTC.

As DNA, the CDR3 is TGTGCCAGCAGCTTAGGGGGCGCGGGACTAGAAGGAGATACGCAGTATTTT. As protein: CASSLGGAGLEGDTQYF. This chain joins TRBV11-2 and TRBJ2-3; 8 nucleotides line up with TRBD2. This CDR3 region has 17 residues. V lost 1 base, J lost 5 bases, and 11 bases stayed unmatched. Germline V gene lookup returns CDR1 SGHAT and CDR2 FQNNGV.

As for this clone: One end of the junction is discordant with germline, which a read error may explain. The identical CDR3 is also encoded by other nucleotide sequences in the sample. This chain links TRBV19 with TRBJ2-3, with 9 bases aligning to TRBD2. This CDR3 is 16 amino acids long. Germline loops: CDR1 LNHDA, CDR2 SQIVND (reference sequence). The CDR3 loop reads CASSLPSSGASGTQYF. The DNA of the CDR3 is TGTGCTAGTAGTCTACCCTCTAGCGGGGCCTCGGGTACGCAGTATTTT. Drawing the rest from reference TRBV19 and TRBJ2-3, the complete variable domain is DGGITQSPKYLFRKEGQNVTLSCEQNLNHDAMYWYRQDPGQGLRLIYYSQIVNDFQKGDIAEGYSVSREKKESFPLTVTSAQKNPTAFYLCASSLPSSGASGTQYFGPGTRLTVL.

This CDR3 reads CAWRLLETQYF. As DNA, the CDR3 is TGTGCCTGGAGGCTACTTGAGACCCAGTACTTC. This rearrangement joins TRBV30 to TRBJ2-5; D not resolved. In germline, CDR1 is GTSNPN, CDR2 SVGIG (reference sequence). With 3 bases removed from V and 5 bases from J, the gap between germline ends came to 7 bases. The CDR3 is made up of 11 amino acids. The complete variable domain, with remaining parts taken from reference TRBV30 and TRBJ2-5, reads SQTIHQWPATLVQPVGSPLSLECTVEGTSNPNLYWYRQAAGRGLQLLFYSVGIGQISSEVPQNLSASRPQDRQFILSSKKLLLSDSGFYLCAWRLLETQYFGPGTRLLVL.

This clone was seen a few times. The CDR3 sequence is CASSAGTGLWTEAFF. The CDR3 coding sequence is TGTGCCAGCAGTGCCGGGACAGGGCTATGGACTGAAGCTTTCTTT. The V call is TRBV28, the J call TRBJ1-1, with 9 nucleotides matching TRBD1. The germline V gene has CDR1 MDHEN and CDR2 SYDVKM. Unmatched junction bases numbered 9, after V lost 5 bases and J lost 5 bases. The CDR3 spans 15 residues.